What follows are 22 T cell receptor beta chains derived from one specimen sequenced in a study of blood T cell repertoires in COVID-19. Data came from immunoSEQ multiplex PCR; TCRdb stores just in-frame clones and leaves some out. The sample has about 260,000 clones, around 84% seen once. The sample comprised peripheral blood. Receptor source: a woman aged 60-75 years with COVID-19, enrolled during active disease.

The chain has TRBV28 and TRBJ2-2, with TRBD2 matching 8 bases. The V gene end was trimmed by 5 bases and the J gene end by 4 bases; junction bases not matched to a gene: 12. From germline, CDR1 is MDHEN and CDR2 SYDVKM. This CDR3 is 17 amino acids long. The CDR3 DNA reads as TGTGCCAGCAGTCTCCGGGCAGCGGGAGTAGGCACCGGGGAGCTGTTTTTT. Amino acids: CASSLRAAGVGTGELFF.

This clone has a handful of counts. This chain joins TRBV11-2 and TRBJ1-1; 8 bases align to TRBD1. J lost 3 bases, V lost 5 bases, and 8 bases had no gene match. Germline values: CDR1 SGHAT, CDR2 FQNNGV. The CDR3 loop spans 15 amino acids. Written as DNA, the CDR3 is TGTGCCAGCAGCAACCCTCACAGGGGGGACACTGAAGCTTTCTTT. Translation gives CASSNPHRGDTEAFF.

The rearrangement links TRBV11-1 to TRBJ2-5; D ambiguous. Trimming left V 5 bases short and J 0 bases short, with 4 bases between. Germline CDR1 reads SGHAT; CDR2 reads FQDESV (reference sequence). This CDR3 has 12 amino acids. This CDR3 is CASSPYQETQYF. The CDR3 coding sequence is TGTGCCAGCAGCCCGTACCAAGAGACCCAGTACTTC.

The chain uses TRBV6-5 and TRBJ1-5, with D maybe TRBD1 (5 bases). Trimming took 6 bases from V and 3 from J, leaving 9 bases between them. CDR1 is MNHEY, CDR2 SVGAGI, per germline. The CDR3 loop spans 13 amino acids. The CDR3 reads CASRGGNNQPQHF. The CDR3, as DNA: TGTGCCAGCAGGGGGGGGAACAATCAGCCCCAGCATTTT.

The chain links TRBV5-1 to TRBJ2-7, with 10 bases aligning to TRBD2. J was trimmed by 5 bases and V by 4 bases; bases with no gene match: 12. Germline CDR1 SGHRS, CDR2 YFSETQ. This CDR3 contains 16 residues. The CDR3 sequence: CASSVTSSGRRDEQYF. DNA of the CDR3: TGCGCCAGCAGCGTCACGTCTAGCGGGAGACGTGACGAGCAGTACTTC.

The chain joins TRBV3-1 (or the pseudogene TRBV3-2) to TRBJ1-1, with D perhaps matching TRBD1 (6 bases). Germline V gene lookup returns CDR1 LGHDT and CDR2 YNNKEL (reference sequence). V lost 5 bases and J 1 base, leaving 14 bases between the germline ends. CDR3 length equals 15 residues. The CDR3 region has the DNA TGTGCCAGCAGCTTACAGGGAGTGGCGAACACTGAAGCTTTCTTT. Its translation is CASSLQGVANTEAFF.

V gene TRBV2 combines with J gene TRBJ1-5; D uncertain. Trimming removed 1 base at V and 5 bases at J, with 3 bases between. CDR1 and CDR2 from the germline V gene are SNHLY and FYNNEI. The CDR3 length is 12 residues. CDR3 nucleotide sequence: TGTGCCAGCAGTGAAGGAGATCAGCCCCAGCATTTT. This gives the protein CASSEGDQPQHF.

This sequence joins TRBV5-1 and TRBJ1-1; tentative D call: TRBD1 (5 bases). The CDR3 totals 15 residues. The V end lost 3 bases, the J end lost 1 base, and 13 bases lay between the germline ends. CDR1 and CDR2 from the germline V gene are SGHRS and YFSETQ. Written as DNA, the CDR3 is TGCGCCAGCAGCTCGCAGGGTTTGGGGAACACTGAAGCTTTCTTT. Amino acid sequence: CASSSQGLGNTEAFF.

The rearrangement uses TRBV6-5 and TRBJ2-5, with a possible D match to TRBD2 (5 bases). There are 13 residues in the CDR3. Germline V gene data show CDR1 as MNHEY and CDR2 as SVGAGI. V was clipped by 2 bases and J by 7 bases, with 11 bases between them. The CDR3 protein is CASSYAQRGTQYF. The CDR3 nucleotides are TGTGCCAGCAGTTACGCCCAACGGGGGACCCAGTACTTC.

This chain joins TRBV4-3 and TRBJ1-2, with D possibly TRBD1 on 5 matching bases. The CDR3 sequence is 13 residues long. The V gene lost 3 bases and the J gene lost 2 bases, with 7 bases spanning the gap. Germline values: CDR1 LGHNA, CDR2 YSLEER. This chain's CDR3 is CASSQNRNYGYTF. In nucleotides, the CDR3 is TGCGCCAGCAGCCAGAACAGGAACTATGGCTACACCTTC.

V gene TRBV9 combines with J gene TRBJ1-1; D possibly corresponds to TRBD1 (5 bases). V gave up 0 bases and J gave up 1 base, with 10 bases separating them. The length of the CDR3 is 15 residues. From germline, CDR1 is SGDLS and CDR2 YYNGEE. The CDR3, as DNA: TGTGCCAGCAGCGTAGATGTCACAGGGAACACTGAAGCTTTCTTT. It is translated as CASSVDVTGNTEAFF.

The genes are TRBV27 and TRBJ2-7; TRBD2 is a possible D gene (6 bases). Germline V gene lookup returns CDR1 MNHEY and CDR2 SMNVEV (reference sequence). V lost 6 bases to trimming and J lost 0 bases, with 12 bases between them. This CDR3 has 14 residues. The CDR3 reads CASRWTGLSYEQYF. CDR3 nucleotide sequence: TGTGCCAGCAGGTGGACGGGACTCTCCTACGAGCAGTACTTC.

V and J are TRBV19 and TRBJ1-5; 7 bases map to TRBD1. Germline V gene sequence: CDR1 LNHDA, CDR2 SQIVND (reference sequence). The CDR3 is 15 amino acids. V lost 5 bases to trimming and J lost 0 bases; unmatched junction nucleotides: 4. DNA for the CDR3: TGTGCCAGTAGTTTGGGACAGACTAGCAATCAGCCCCAGCATTTT. Residues: CASSLGQTSNQPQHF.

The V call is TRBV29-1, the J call TRBJ1-2, with TRBD1 as a possible D gene (5 bases). Germline V lookup: CDR1 SQVTM, CDR2 ANQGSEA. CDR3 length: 13 residues. Between the trimmed V and J ends, which lost 4 bases and 8 bases, there was a span of 17 bases. The DNA of the CDR3 is TGCAGCGTTGTTGCGGCAGGGTGGCGGGGCTACACCTTC. Translation: CSVVAAGWRGYTF.

This clone was detected only once. The chain uses TRBV18 and TRBJ1-2; TRBD1 matches at 8 bases. The length of the CDR3 is 15 residues. The V segment lost 0 bases and the J segment 7 bases; nucleotides outside the gene matches: 7. Germline V gene data show CDR1 as KGHSH and CDR2 as LQKENI. The CDR3 DNA reads as TGTGCCAGCTCACCACCGGACAGGGACGACGGTGGCTACACCTTC. Encoded protein: CASSPPDRDDGGYTF. The variable domain in full, completed from reference TRBV18 and TRBJ1-2, reads NAGVMQNPRHLVRRRGQEARLRCSPMKGHSHVYWYRQLPEEGLKFMVYLQKENIIDESGMPKERFSAEFPKEGPSILRIQQVVRGDSAAYFCASSPPDRDDGGYTFGSGTRLTVV.

The V and J genes are TRBV4-1 and TRBJ2-1; 13 positions match TRBD2. This CDR3 is 17 amino acids long. Germline V gene lookup returns CDR1 MGHRA and CDR2 YSYEKL. V lost 4 bases to trimming and J lost 5 bases; unmatched junction nucleotides: 8. The CDR3 DNA follows: TGCGCCAGCAGCCTCCCGACTAGCGGGAGGAGGCACAATGAGCAGTTCTTC. Its protein is CASSLPTSGRRHNEQFF.

This chain uses TRBV20-1 with TRBJ1-4; D unclear. Looked up from germline, CDR1 is DFQATT and CDR2 is SNEGSKA (reference sequence). V shed 2 bases and J shed 6 bases, with 4 bases lying between them. This CDR3 contains 11 residues. CDR3 sequence: CSARSYEKLFF. DNA of the CDR3: TGCAGTGCTAGATCCTATGAAAAACTGTTTTTT.

The genes are TRBV21-1 and TRBJ1-1; TRBD1, the D gene given by the table, was not confirmed from the DNA. TRBV21-1 is a pseudogene segment. The CDR3 runs 17 residues. The DNA for the CDR3 is TGTGCCAGCAGCCAATGGGAGATGGGACAGGGAAACACTGAAGCTTTCTTT. It encodes CASSQWEMGQGNTEAFF.

The chain recombines TRBV28 with TRBJ2-4; 8 positions agree with TRBD1. CDR3 length: 15 amino acids. V lost 11 bases to trimming and J lost 3 bases; unmatched junction nucleotides: 12. Looked up from germline, CDR1 is MDHEN and CDR2 is SYDVKM. The CDR3 DNA is TGTGCCGGAGCCTCAGGGGGCCTAGGCAAAAACATTCAGTACTTC. Its protein product is CAGASGGLGKNIQYF.

This CDR3 reads CASSLGIREGEKLFF. The DNA for the CDR3 is TGTGCCAGCAGCTTAGGGATCAGGGAGGGTGAAAAACTGTTTTTT. The chain carries TRBV11-2 and TRBJ1-4, with D perhaps matching TRBD1 (5 bases). The CDR3 contains 15 residues. Germline V gene data show CDR1 as SGHAT and CDR2 as FQNNGV. V was cut by 1 base and J by 7 bases, with 13 bases left in between.

For the CDR3, the DNA is TGTGCCAGTAGTCCGGGACACAAGGGGTCTGGAAACACCATATATTTT. Protein: CASSPGHKGSGNTIYF. This chain uses TRBV19 with TRBJ1-3; tentatively, D is TRBD1 (6 bases). Trimming took off 5 bases at V and 1 base at J, with 15 bases between the two ends. The CDR3 has 16 amino acids. CDR1 and CDR2 from the germline V gene are LNHDA and SQIVND (reference sequence).

The chain has TRBV29-1 and TRBJ2-5, with unresolved D. With 2 bases removed from V and 1 base from J, the gap between germline ends came to 5 bases. Germline lookup yields CDR1 SQVTM and CDR2 ANQGSEA. The CDR3 totals 12 residues. The CDR3 sequence: CSVEYFQETQYF. The DNA for the CDR3 is TGCAGCGTTGAATATTTCCAAGAGACCCAGTACTTC.